The rows below give T cell receptor beta chains drawn from one sample of a study of blood T cell repertoires in COVID-19. Only in-frame clones appear in the TCRdb table, and some are missing; sequencing was by immunoSEQ multiplex PCR. This table has about 280,000 clones, 88% appearing once. The sample taken for sequencing was peripheral blood. These TCRs come from a man between 18 and 35 years old with active or convalescent COVID-19. Each CDR3 is given with its conserved first and last residue. D genes are given only for firm matches. Clone sizes are given selectively: once, few, many, or a class where the clone is expanded.

few	TRBV4-2	TRBJ2-1	-	CASRGSSYNEQFF	TGTGCCAGCAGGGGGAGCTCCTACAATGAGCAGTTCTTC
-	TRBV9	TRBJ1-2	TRBD1	CASSAGQGAYGYTF	TGTGCCAGCAGCGCAGGACAGGGGGCCTATGGCTACACCTTC
-	TRBV12-5	TRBJ1-2	TRBD1	CASGLTPPGQGIVGASYTF	TGTGCTAGTGGTTTAACCCCTCCGGGACAGGGAATTGTAGGGGCAAGCTACACCTTC
-	TRBV3-1/TRBV3-2	TRBJ1-4	TRBD1	CASSPQGRSYEKLFF	TGTGCCAGCAGCCCACAGGGGAGATCGTATGAAAAACTGTTTTTT
-	TRBV6-6	TRBJ2-3	TRBD2	CASRRAGGQLLADTQYF	TGTGCCAGCAGGCGAGCGGGGGGGCAACTTTTGGCAGATACGCAGTATTTT
once	TRBV5-1	TRBJ1-2	TRBD1	CASSVGQAYYGYTF	TGCGCCAGCAGCGTGGGACAGGCCTACTATGGCTACACCTTC
-	TRBV27	TRBJ2-2	-	CASSMAGNTGELFF	TGTGCCAGCAGCATGGCAGGGAACACCGGGGAGCTGTTTTTT
once	TRBV19	TRBJ1-3	TRBD1	CASCRDSGGSGNTIYF	TGTGCCAGCTGTCGGGACAGTGGAGGCTCTGGAAACACCATATATTTT
-	TRBV11-2	TRBJ1-1	-	CASSPGSRAFF	TGTGCCAGCAGCCCGGGATCTAGGGCTTTCTTT
-	TRBV5-4	TRBJ2-7	-	CASSVGQSDEQYF	TGTGCCAGCAGCGTAGGACAATCCGACGAGCAGTACTTC
-	TRBV6-6	TRBJ2-7	TRBD1	CASRKRDSSYEQYF	TGTGCCAGCAGGAAAAGGGACAGCTCCTACGAGCAGTACTTC
-	TRBV7-9	TRBJ2-7	-	CASSSSTGPYEQYF	TGTGCCAGCAGCTCCTCGACAGGACCATACGAGCAGTACTTC
-	TRBV11-1	TRBJ2-5	-	CASSSPDRPGQETQYF	TGTGCCAGCAGCTCTCCCGACAGGCCTGGCCAAGAGACCCAGTACTTC
-	TRBV4-1	TRBJ2-3	TRBD2	CASSQDGRGGMTDTQYF	TGCGCCAGCAGCCAAGATGGACGGGGGGGCATGACAGATACGCAGTATTTT
-	TRBV6-5	TRBJ1-2	TRBD1	CASSPPGQYFGYTF	TGTGCCAGCAGTCCACCGGGACAGTATTTCGGCTACACCTTC
-	TRBV7-2	TRBJ1-2	TRBD1	CASSSMNTGTGDGYTF	TGTGCCAGCAGCTCCATGAACACCGGGACAGGGGATGGCTACACCTTC
-	TRBV7-9	TRBJ2-5	TRBD2	CASSTGLAGGGETQYF	TGTGCCAGCAGCACGGGACTAGCGGGGGGAGGAGAGACCCAGTACTTC
-	TRBV10-2	TRBJ2-2	TRBD2	CASSESTGGPAGELFF	TGCGCCAGCAGTGAGTCGACGGGGGGGCCCGCCGGGGAGCTGTTTTTT
-	TRBV3-1/TRBV3-2	TRBJ2-5	-	CASSQEGQYRTQYF	TGTGCCAGCAGCCAAGAAGGACAGTATCGGACCCAGTACTTC
-	TRBV9	TRBJ1-5	-	CASSVDSRGNQPQHF	TGTGCCAGCAGCGTAGACTCGAGGGGCAATCAGCCCCAGCATTTT
-	TRBV9	TRBJ2-7	TRBD1	CASSGGTGLPYEQYF	TGTGCCAGCAGCGGGGGGACAGGGCTCCCCTACGAGCAGTACTTC
-	TRBV3-1/TRBV3-2	TRBJ1-1	-	CAATGPPGLNTEAFF	TGTGCCGCGACCGGGCCTCCAGGGTTGAACACTGAAGCTTTCTTT
-	TRBV9	TRBJ1-5	TRBD1	CASSVARTGFQPQHF	TGTGCCAGCAGCGTAGCTCGGACAGGGTTTCAGCCCCAGCATTTT
-	TRBV19	TRBJ2-5	TRBD1	CASSMGQFQETQYF	TGTGCCAGTAGTATGGGACAGTTCCAAGAGACCCAGTACTTC
-	TRBV6-1	TRBJ2-7	TRBD1	CASSEGRGQGASEQYF	TGTGCCAGCAGTGAAGGTCGGGGACAGGGGGCGTCCGAGCAGTACTTC